This TCR beta chain was sequenced during a study of T-cell memory formation after mild COVID-19. General observations from the study: Cross-reactive memory appears to have joined, as suggested by some responding clones showing up in pre-infection memory.

One entry per CDR3 protein, called by TCRdb with MiXCR from the 5' RACE reads. The sample records about 350,000 distinct CDR3 sequences, roughly 13% being singletons. This clonotype came up a few times. Its specificity is not known. The V and J ends lost 4 bases and 5 bases respectively, with 12 bases between them. Germline CDR1 reads SGHRS; CDR2 reads YFSETQ. The CDR3 consists of 14 residues. The sequence was obtained from a man between 18 and 29 years old who had mild COVID-19 (a few samples of this study predate the infection). Cell type and time point are not known. Sequenced: PBMCs or a T cell subset sorted from them (not recorded which). J is TRBJ1-4 and V is TRBV5-1, with D maybe TRBD1 (5 bases). The CDR3 region has the DNA TGCGCCAGCAGCACCGGGACTTGGAATGAAAAACTGTTTTTT. Amino acids: CASSTGTWNEKLFF.